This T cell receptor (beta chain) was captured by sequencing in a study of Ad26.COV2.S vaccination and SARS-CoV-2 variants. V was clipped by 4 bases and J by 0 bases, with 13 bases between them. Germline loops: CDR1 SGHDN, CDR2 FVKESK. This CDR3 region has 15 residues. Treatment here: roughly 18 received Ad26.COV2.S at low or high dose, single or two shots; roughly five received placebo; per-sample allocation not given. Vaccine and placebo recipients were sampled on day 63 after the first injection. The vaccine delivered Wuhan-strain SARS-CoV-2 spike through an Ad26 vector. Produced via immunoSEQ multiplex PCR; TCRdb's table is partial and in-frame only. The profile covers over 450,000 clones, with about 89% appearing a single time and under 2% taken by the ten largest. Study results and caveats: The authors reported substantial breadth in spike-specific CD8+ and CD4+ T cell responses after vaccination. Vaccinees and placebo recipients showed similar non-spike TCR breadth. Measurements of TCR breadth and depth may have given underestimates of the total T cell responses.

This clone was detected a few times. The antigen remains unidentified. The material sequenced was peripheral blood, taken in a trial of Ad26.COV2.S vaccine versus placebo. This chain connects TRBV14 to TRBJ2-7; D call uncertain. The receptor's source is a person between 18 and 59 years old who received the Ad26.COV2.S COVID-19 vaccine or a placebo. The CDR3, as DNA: TGTGCCAGCAGCCTACTATCGGGTCCCTCCTACGAGCAGTACTTC. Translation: CASSLLSGPSYEQYF. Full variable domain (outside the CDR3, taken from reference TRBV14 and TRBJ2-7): EAGVTQFPSHSVIEKGQTVTLRCDPISGHDNLYWYRRVMGKEIKFLLHFVKESKQDESGMPNNRFLAERTGGTYSTLKVQPAELEDSGVYFCASSLLSGPSYEQYFGPGTRLTVT.